The 2 T cell receptor beta chains presented below share a single source sample, sequenced in a study of cytotoxic CD8 clonotypes in ibrutinib-treated CLL. The table came from immunoSEQ multiplex PCR; TCRdb's copy has only in-frame clones and leaves some out. Among tens of thousands of clones, 68% were seen once, and the ten largest hold about 5.7%. Sequencing was performed on PBMCs, taken after 12 months of ibrutinib treatment. Receptors originate from a human donor with chronic lymphocytic leukemia.

The chain employs TRBV6-5 and TRBJ2-5; TRBD1 matches at 7 bases. This CDR3 comprises 14 residues. The germline CDR1 and CDR2 sequences are MNHEY and SVGAGI. V trimming: 2 bases; J trimming: 0 bases; junction bases outside the gene matches: 0. The CDR3 sequence: CASSYDRDQETQYF. CDR3 bases: TGTGCCAGCAGTTACGACAGGGACCAAGAGACCCAGTACTTC.

This rearrangement joins TRBV28 to TRBJ2-7; no reliable D call. The ends were cut back, 6 bases at V and 3 bases at J, with 15 bases in the middle. The germline gives CDR1 MDHEN, CDR2 SYDVKM. This CDR3 has 14 amino acids. The CDR3 nucleotides read TGTGCCAGCAGAGCCCCCCACGGGTACTACGAGCAGTACTTC. This sequence encodes CASRAPHGYYEQYF.